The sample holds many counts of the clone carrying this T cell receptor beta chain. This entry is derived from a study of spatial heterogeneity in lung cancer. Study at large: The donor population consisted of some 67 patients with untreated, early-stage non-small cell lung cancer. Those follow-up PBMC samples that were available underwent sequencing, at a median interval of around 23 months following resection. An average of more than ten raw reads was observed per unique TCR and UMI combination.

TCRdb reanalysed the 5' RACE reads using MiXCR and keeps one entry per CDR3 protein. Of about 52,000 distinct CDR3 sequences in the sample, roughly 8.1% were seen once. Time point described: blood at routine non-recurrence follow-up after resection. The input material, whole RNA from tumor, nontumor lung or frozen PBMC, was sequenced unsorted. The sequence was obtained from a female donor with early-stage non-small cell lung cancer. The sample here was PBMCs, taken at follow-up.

In DNA, the CDR3 is TGTGCCAGCAGCTTAGTGGCAGGGAACACCGGGGAGCTGTTTTTT. It translates to CASSLVAGNTGELFF. The chain employs TRBV7-8 and TRBJ2-2, with D unclear. Trimming shortened V by 1 base and J by 1 base, and 7 bases separated the two germline ends. The germline V gene has CDR1 SGHVS and CDR2 FQNEAQ. The CDR3 runs 15 residues. The full variable domain, in which reference TRBV7-8 and TRBJ2-2 provide the parts outside the CDR3, is GAGVSQSPRYKVAKRGQDVALRCDPISGHVSLFWYQQALGQGPEFLTYFQNEAQLDKSGLPSDRFFAERPEGSVSTLKIQRTQQEDSAVYLCASSLVAGNTGELFFGEGSRLTVL.